What follows are 19 T cell receptor beta chains derived from one specimen sequenced in a study of T cell responses to AZD1222 COVID-19 vaccine. TCRdb keeps only in-frame clones here, not all; method: immunoSEQ multiplex PCR. The sample shows about 120,000 clones, about 92% of them seen only once. Source: peripheral blood, taken 28 days after the second AZD1222 dose. The source of these receptors is an adult who received the AZD1222 COVID-19 vaccine.

This chain connects TRBV3-1 (or the pseudogene TRBV3-2) to TRBJ1-2; D not resolved. The germline V and J ends were trimmed by 0 bases and 5 bases, with 7 bases remaining between them. The CDR3 is 13 residues long. The germline V gene has CDR1 LGHDT and CDR2 YNNKEL (reference sequence). The CDR3 loop is CASSQEQNYGYTF. CDR3 sequence (DNA): TGTGCCAGCAGCCAAGAACAGAATTATGGCTACACCTTC.

The chain recombines TRBV7-2 with TRBJ2-3, with D hard to call. CDR3 length: 13 amino acids. Germline lookup yields CDR1 SGHTA and CDR2 FQGNSA. V lost 0 bases and J 3 bases, leaving 4 bases between the germline ends. DNA for the CDR3: TGTGCCAGCAGCTTAGCCCAGACAGATACGCAGTATTTT. This codes for CASSLAQTDTQYF.

This rearrangement joins TRBV4-3 to TRBJ1-6, with 7 positions matching TRBD1. Trimming cost V 2 bases and J 0 bases; bases outside gene matches: 7. This CDR3 region has 18 residues. CDR1 LGHNA and CDR2 YSLEER come from the germline V gene. The CDR3 DNA reads as TGCGCCAGCAGCCAACACCCGACAGGGTCCTCCTATAATTCACCCCTCCACTTT. Its translation is CASSQHPTGSSYNSPLHF.

The chain joins TRBV9 to TRBJ1-3; D possibly corresponds to TRBD1 (6 bases). The germline CDR1 and CDR2 sequences are SGDLS and YYNGEE. This CDR3 contains 15 residues. V lost 1 base and J lost 3, with 11 bases in between. CDR3 loop: CASSVTGAGGNTIYF. Here the CDR3 DNA reads TGTGCCAGCAGCGTAACGGGGGCGGGTGGAAACACCATATATTTT.

The CDR3, as DNA: TGTGCCAGCAGTACCACCCCAGGGAGCCAACTGTTTTTT. Translated: CASSTTPGSQLFF. This chain connects TRBV6-6 to TRBJ1-4; D perhaps matches TRBD1 (5 bases). Germline V lookup: CDR1 MNHNY, CDR2 SVGAGI (reference sequence). Trimming left V 5 bases short and J 12 bases short, with 16 bases between. This CDR3 has 13 residues.

The CDR3 DNA sequence: TGTGCCATCACCCTCGCCACGGCGGGGGGGAGGAATGAGCAGTTCTTC. This gives the protein CAITLATAGGRNEQFF. The chain is built from TRBV10-3 and TRBJ2-1; 9 bases align to TRBD2. Germline-derived CDR1 and CDR2 are ENHRY and SYGVKD. The V and J ends lost 7 bases and 7 bases, in that order; junction bases with no gene match: 14. The CDR3 contains 16 residues.

The chain has TRBV9 and TRBJ1-6; D unclear. Looked up from germline, CDR1 is SGDLS and CDR2 is YYNGEE. This CDR3 spans 16 amino acids. V was trimmed by 2 bases and J by 8 bases, leaving 17 bases between them. The CDR3 sequence: CASSVGYDGPDSPLHF. DNA for the CDR3: TGTGCCAGCAGCGTCGGGTACGACGGCCCGGATTCACCCCTCCACTTT. Full variable domain (remainder filled in from reference TRBV9 and TRBJ1-6): DSGVTQTPKHLITATGQRVTLRCSPRSGDLSVYWYQQSLDQGLQFLIQYYNGEERAKGNILERFSAQQFPDLHSELNLSSLELGDSALYFCASSVGYDGPDSPLHFGNGTRLTVT.

This clone was seen more than once but under ten times. The chain recombines TRBV13 with TRBJ2-1; D gene uncertain. Germline CDR1 and CDR2: PRHDT and FYEKMQ (reference sequence). Trimming pared 6 bases from V and 4 bases from J, leaving 7 bases between. The CDR3 extends over 12 amino acids. This CDR3 is CASSRIYNEQFF. The CDR3 region has the DNA TGTGCCAGCAGTCGAATTTACAATGAGCAGTTCTTC.

The chain carries TRBV5-1 and TRBJ2-2, with TRBD2 identical over 8 bases. The V gene end was trimmed by 3 bases and the J gene end by 3 bases; junction bases not matched to a gene: 13. This CDR3 is 18 amino acids long. Germline V gene lookup returns CDR1 SGHRS and CDR2 YFSETQ. The CDR3: CASSSTEREKIDTGELFF. The CDR3 DNA sequence: TGCGCCAGCAGCTCCACGGAGCGGGAGAAAATAGACACCGGGGAGCTGTTTTTT.

J is TRBJ2-2 and V is TRBV19; 7 bases match TRBD2. V dropped 5 bases and J dropped 3; count of bases not matched to a gene: 3. The length of the CDR3 is 14 residues. Per germline, CDR1 LNHDA and CDR2 SQIVND (reference sequence). DNA for the CDR3: TGTGCCAGTAGTTCCAGCGGGGACACCGGGGAGCTGTTTTTT. Its protein product is CASSSSGDTGELFF.

The rearrangement uses TRBV5-1 and TRBJ2-2, with D possibly matching TRBD1 (6 bases). This CDR3 is 15 amino acids long. Germline V gene sequence: CDR1 SGHRS, CDR2 YFSETQ. The V gene lost 1 base and the J gene lost 5 bases, with 12 bases spanning the gap. The CDR3 coding sequence is TGCGCCAGCAGCTTGTCGGTACAGGGAACCGGGGAGCTGTTTTTT. This gives the protein CASSLSVQGTGELFF.

The chain uses TRBV7-2 and TRBJ1-6, with D perhaps matching TRBD1 (5 bases). V lost 2 bases, J lost 7 bases, and 15 bases lay in between. The germline CDR1 and CDR2 sequences are SGHTA and FQGNSA. The CDR3 extends over 16 amino acids. Written as DNA, the CDR3 is TGTGCCAGCAGCTTATGGGCAGGGAGAGGAAATTCACCCCTCCACTTT. It yields the protein CASSLWAGRGNSPLHF.

The V call is TRBV27, the J call TRBJ1-1, with TRBD1 identical over 9 bases. The CDR3 has 15 amino acids. The ends lost 7 bases at V and 0 bases at J; junction bases unmatched: 6. CDR1 is MNHEY, CDR2 SMNVEV, per germline (reference sequence). The CDR3 coding sequence is TGTGCCAGCAAGCGTGGGACAGGGATGAACACTGAAGCTTTCTTT. The encoded protein is CASKRGTGMNTEAFF.

CDR3 coding DNA: TGTGCCAGCAGTGAACCGGGACAGGGGGCGGCCGGCTACACCTTC. Its protein product is CASSEPGQGAAGYTF. The gene calls are TRBV6-1 and TRBJ1-2; 12 bases are a match to TRBD1. V gave up 2 bases and J gave up 8 bases; unmatched junction bases: 6. Germline values: CDR1 MNHNS, CDR2 SASEGT. This CDR3 contains 15 residues.

The count of this clone is one. The CDR3 is CASRHIGTQYF. The CDR3 DNA sequence: TGTGCCAGCAGACACATCGGTACGCAGTATTTT. V and J are TRBV6-5 and TRBJ2-3; D ambiguous. The CDR3 length is 11 residues. V lost 6 bases to trimming and J lost 8 bases, with 9 bases between them. CDR1 is MNHEY, CDR2 SVGAGI, per germline.

The gene calls are TRBV7-3 and TRBJ2-3; D is uncertain. V lost 3 bases and J lost 2, with 6 bases in between. The V gene's germline CDR1 is SGHTA and CDR2 FQGTGA. The CDR3 covers 13 residues. CDR3 nucleotides: TGTGCCAGCAGCTTCGGGTTCACAGATACGCAGTATTTT. Protein sequence: CASSFGFTDTQYF.

This chain uses TRBV2 with TRBJ1-1, with D possibly matching TRBD1 (5 bases). The CDR3 runs to 11 residues. V was trimmed by 10 bases and J by 3 bases, leaving 9 bases between them. Germline V CDR1 and CDR2: SNHLY, FYNNEI. The CDR3 sequence is CATGRDTEAFF. The CDR3 DNA is TGTGCCACAGGGAGGGACACTGAAGCTTTCTTT.

The chain has TRBV19 and TRBJ1-6; 11 bases align to TRBD1. From germline, CDR1 is LNHDA and CDR2 SQIVND (reference sequence). This CDR3 region has 15 residues. The V and J ends lost 4 bases and 8 bases, in that order; junction bases with no gene match: 4. The CDR3 sequence is CASSTVGQGDSPLHF. CDR3 sequence (DNA): TGTGCCAGTAGTACTGTGGGACAGGGGGATTCACCCCTCCACTTT.

The chain combines TRBV4-2 with TRBJ2-1, with D perhaps TRBD2 (6 bases). This CDR3 has 16 amino acids. Germline CDR1 is LGHNA and CDR2 is YNFKEQ. The germline V and J ends were trimmed by 0 bases and 7 bases, with 16 bases remaining between them. CDR3 sequence: CASSQDRALGTNEQFF. CDR3 bases: TGTGCCAGCAGCCAAGATCGGGCCCTAGGGACTAATGAGCAGTTCTTC.